Described below is a single TCR beta chain sequence and its context. Its antigen is not known. This specimen comes from a study of PD-1 blockade in classical Hodgkin lymphoma. Whole-study findings and limits: In newly diagnosed patients, baseline TCR diversity was reportedly below that of healthy donors. Factors driving the repertoire differences, possibly disease activity or prior therapy, remain undefined. CD4+ TCR diversity, unlike CD8+, climbed significantly by C4D1.

Described time point: cycle 4 day 1 (C4D1), after six to seven weeks of nivolumab. Each patient's relapse followed autologous stem cell transplantation, and brentuximab vedotin exposure varied. Best responses were complete response, partial response or progressive disease. Only in-frame clones appear in the TCRdb table, and some are missing; sequencing was by immunoSEQ multiplex PCR. The table shows about 92,000 clones, with 75% to 85% occurring only once. The V end was cut by 4 bases, the J end by 5 bases, with 10 bases between. The CDR3 is made up of 13 amino acids. The germline CDR1 and CDR2 sequences are SGHDN and FVKESK.

This rearrangement joins TRBV14 to TRBJ2-3; D is unclear. The receptor was isolated from a human donor with classical Hodgkin lymphoma. The specimen comprised peripheral blood mononuclear cells (PBMCs), sampled before the fourth cycle of nivolumab. CDR3 nucleotide sequence: TGTGCCAGCAGCCGTGCCCCACTAGATACGCAGTATTTT. This sequence encodes CASSRAPLDTQYF.